The 14 T cell receptor beta chains below were found in one sample sequenced in a study of control samples from healthy donors and cancer patients. Clones were sequenced by immunoSEQ multiplex PCR, and TCRdb holds only the in-frame ones, with some missing. The table shows roughly 140,000 clones, with 93% occurring only once. The sequencing sample was made of blood. Source of these receptors: a man aged 45 to 65 in good health.

The V gene is TRBV29-1, the J gene TRBJ2-1; no firm D call. The CDR3 length is 12 residues. CDR1 is SQVTM and CDR2 is ANQGSEA in the germline V gene. The germline V and J ends were trimmed by 0 bases and 5 bases, with 5 bases remaining between them. The CDR3 nucleotides read TGCAGCGTTGAAGAACTTGACAATGAGCAGTTCTTC. This translates into CSVEELDNEQFF.

Regarding this clone: This sample also contains other DNA sequences that code for the same CDR3. V and J are TRBV5-1 and TRBJ2-1; 11 bases fit TRBD2. The CDR3 totals 17 residues. Germline CDR1 SGHRS, CDR2 YFSETQ. The junction had 7 bases not matched to a gene; V was cut back by 1 base and J by 4 bases. Here the CDR3 DNA reads TGCGCCAGCAGCTTGTCCCCGTTAGCGGGAGGGTACAATGAGCAGTTCTTC. Its translation is CASSLSPLAGGYNEQFF.

This chain connects TRBV7-9 to TRBJ2-5; the D gene is possibly TRBD1 (6 bases). Germline values: CDR1 SEHNR, CDR2 FQNEAQ (reference sequence). The CDR3 is 14 residues long. V was cut by 5 bases and J by 0 bases, with 10 bases left in between. This chain's CDR3 is CASSRSGDQETQYF. The CDR3 DNA reads TGTGCCAGCAGCCGTTCAGGGGACCAAGAGACCCAGTACTTC.

The chain joins TRBV28 to TRBJ1-2; the D gene is possibly TRBD1 (5 bases). Trimming left V 6 bases short and J 13 bases short, with 21 bases between. The CDR3 covers 13 residues. Germline assignment: CDR1 MDHEN and CDR2 SYDVKM. In nucleotides, the CDR3 is TGTGCCAGCAGCCCATTATGGACGACAGCAGGCACCTTC. Residues: CASSPLWTTAGTF.

V and J are TRBV20-1 and TRBJ2-1, with D unresolved. With 0 bases removed from V and 16 bases from J, the gap between germline ends came to 13 bases. This CDR3 has 11 residues. Germline V gene sequence: CDR1 DFQATT, CDR2 SNEGSKA (reference sequence). CDR3 nucleotides: TGCAGTGCTAGAGATCCCCCCCAGAGTTTCTTC. Its protein product is CSARDPPQSFF.

This chain connects TRBV3-1 (or the pseudogene TRBV3-2) to TRBJ2-1; 9 bases align to TRBD2. CDR3 length equals 17 residues. The germline CDR1 and CDR2 sequences are LGHDT and YNNKEL (reference sequence). After removal of 0 bases from V and 4 bases from J, the junction contained 7 bases not matched to a gene. The CDR3 is CASSQELAGVRYNEQFF. The CDR3 coding sequence is TGTGCCAGCAGCCAAGAATTAGCGGGAGTTCGGTACAATGAGCAGTTCTTC.

The chain couples TRBV20-1 to TRBJ2-7; D unclear. V gave up 3 bases and J gave up 3 bases, with 3 bases separating them. The CDR3 extends over 10 amino acids. CDR1 is DFQATT, CDR2 SNEGSKA, per germline (reference sequence). In DNA form, the CDR3 reads TGCAGTGCTAGTCGCTACGAGCAGTACTTC. This sequence encodes CSASRYEQYF.

CDR3 amino acids: CATRLAGGSTDTQYF. CDR3 DNA sequence: TGCGCCACCCGTCTAGCGGGAGGATCCACAGATACGCAGTATTTT. The rearrangement links TRBV5-1 to TRBJ2-3, with 11 bases identical to TRBD2. V was clipped by 9 bases and J by 2 bases; unmatched bases: 8. The germline gives CDR1 SGHRS, CDR2 YFSETQ. This CDR3 comprises 15 residues.

V and J are TRBV9 and TRBJ1-2, with TRBD1 identical over 7 bases. This CDR3 has 15 residues. Trimming cost V 0 bases and J 5 bases; bases outside gene matches: 7. Germline V lookup: CDR1 SGDLS, CDR2 YYNGEE. CDR3 nucleotide sequence: TGTGCCAGCAGCGTAGCGGAGGGGGCGGATTATGGCTACACCTTC. This codes for CASSVAEGADYGYTF.

The CDR3 DNA follows: TGTGCCAGCAGTGAAAGCCGAGCGGGACAGGGAGAGACCCAGTACTTC. Protein product: CASSESRAGQGETQYF. This chain joins TRBV6-1 and TRBJ2-5; 9 bases line up with TRBD1. The CDR3 length is 16 residues. CDR1 MNHNS and CDR2 SASEGT come from the germline V gene. J was trimmed by 4 bases and V by 2 bases; bases with no gene match: 8.

The chain has TRBV5-4 and TRBJ2-1; 8 positions agree with TRBD1. Germline CDR1 reads SGHNT; CDR2 reads YYREEE (reference sequence). With V trimmed by 4 bases and J by 2 bases, 2 bases remained unmatched. CDR3 length: 14 residues. The CDR3 DNA is TGTGCCAGCAGCCGGGACAGGACCTACAATGAGCAGTTCTTC. Translation gives CASSRDRTYNEQFF.

The V call is TRBV6-5, the J call TRBJ1-6; D is uncertain. There are 14 residues in the CDR3. The V end was cut by 10 bases, the J end by 0 bases, with 10 bases between. The V gene's germline CDR1 is MNHEY and CDR2 SVGAGI. CDR3 DNA sequence: TGTGCCATCCACCCCAGCTCCTATAATTCACCCCTCCACTTT. The encoded protein is CAIHPSSYNSPLHF.

The CDR3 DNA follows: TGCGCCAGCAGCTTCGGGACTTCTGGAAACACCATATATTTT. Protein product: CASSFGTSGNTIYF. The chain has TRBV5-1 and TRBJ1-3; weak D call: TRBD1 (5 bases). The V and J ends lost 2 bases and 1 base respectively, with 7 bases between them. CDR1 is SGHRS and CDR2 is YFSETQ in the germline V gene. This CDR3 is built from 14 residues.

The genes are TRBV30 and TRBJ2-7; D perhaps matches TRBD2 (6 bases). The CDR3 has 14 amino acids. V was cut by 6 bases and J by 6 bases, with 21 bases left in between. CDR1 is GTSNPN and CDR2 is SVGIG in the germline V gene (reference sequence). CDR3 sequence (DNA): TGTGCCTGCTCAACGACTAGTTTAGGGAGCGAGCAGTACTTC. It codes for CACSTTSLGSEQYF.